The entry that follows covers one T cell receptor beta chain sequence. The entry originates in a study of shared clonotypes between healthy human individuals. In the study overall: The people who gave samples were two women and three men aged 18 to 49.

The unsorted samples took about 100 million PBMCs to get genomic DNA. Execution of the assay was at deep level. Splitting of each subset's genomic DNA was done evenly across several immunoSEQ plates. This table comes from immunoSEQ multiplex PCR, and its TCRdb copy is limited to in-frame clones, with some not included. The table shows approximately 460,000 clones, with around 77% occurring only once. The sample taken for sequencing was PBMCs. The TCR comes from a woman in her thirties or forties in good health. Some clones in this sample may be carry-over from other donors' samples.

The CDR3 sequence: CASSLLGYNEQFF. The CDR3 DNA follows: TGCGCCAGCAGCTTGCTAGGCTACAATGAGCAGTTCTTC. This chain uses TRBV5-1 with TRBJ2-1; no reliable D call. Per the germline V gene, CDR1 is SGHRS and CDR2 is YFSETQ. Trimming took 1 base from V and 3 from J, leaving 5 bases between them. The CDR3 runs to 13 residues.